This T cell receptor (beta chain) was sequenced for a study of shared T cell receptors in the human thymus. This CDR3 contains 15 residues. Germline V gene sequence: CDR1 PRHDT, CDR2 FYEKMQ (reference sequence). The J segment lost 5 bases and the V segment lost 3 bases, leaving 7 bases of the junction unmatched. Sequenced by immunoSEQ multiplex PCR; TCRdb stores in-frame clones only, minus some. The sample gives about 610,000 clones, 88% of which show up once; about 0.01% is in the top ten. These records were also assigned to another study, of human thymus T cells. As that study records: Infants served as donors; they were healthy and Finnish and were having corrective surgery for congenital heart defects. Thymic resections from corrective heart surgery supplied the tissue. Within thymic and blood repertoires, V and J gene usage appeared to be biased. Thymic repertoires from unrelated individuals overlapped highly, related research reported.

Source material: thymocytes. This sequence joins TRBV13 and TRBJ2-5, with TRBD2 matching over 9 bases. The sequence was collected from a boy in the first two years of life with a congenital heart defect. DNA of the CDR3: TGTGCCAGCAGCTTGATAGCGGGAGCGAAGGAGACCCAGTACTTC. Residues: CASSLIAGAKETQYF.